This T cell receptor (beta chain) is drawn from a study of T cells in Graves' hyperthyroidism and ophthalmopathy. The wider study: Prior to any treatment, at the point of initial diagnosis, peripheral blood was collected.

General study findings and limits: Most clonotypes that expanded in the thyroid above 0.001 also showed up in blood.

With regard to this clonotype: Its target is not known.

At least 3 on the Clinical Activity Score was recorded for ophthalmopathy patients, who also had NOSPECS grade at least 4 and duration under 3 months. Not enrolled were patients with uncontrolled infection, other autoimmune disease, pregnancy or lactation. RNA transcripts gave rise to amplified TCR beta CDR3 regions. Researchers ran a first-round RT-PCR on the TCR CDR3 using the HTBI primer set. TCRdb reprocessed the multiplex PCR reads with MiXCR, giving one entry per CDR3 protein. The table records hundreds of thousands of distinct CDR3 sequences, roughly 14% of them present only once. This clonotype was sampled from a woman in her thirties or forties with Graves' ophthalmopathy. The sequenced sample was blood.

CDR3 residues: CASSKGRDTGELFF. CDR3 sequence (DNA): TGTGCCAGCAGCAAGGGACGGGACACCGGGGAGCTGTTTTTT. The V call is TRBV7-8, the J call TRBJ2-2; tentatively, D is TRBD1 or TRBD2 (5 bases each). The V gene lost 5 bases and the J gene lost 3 bases, with 10 bases spanning the gap. Germline CDR1 and CDR2: SGHVS and FQNEAQ. This CDR3 region has 14 residues.